Detailed here is one T cell receptor beta chain. The participants were between roughly 18 and 89 years old and came from about two dozen US areas. TCRdb's table, derived via immunoSEQ multiplex PCR, lists solely in-frame clones and lacks some. The table records 200,000 to 300,000 clones, about 91% of them present only once. This sample is part of a study of blood T cell repertoires in COVID-19. V was clipped by 0 bases and J by 5 bases, with 13 bases between them. CDR3 length: 15 residues. Germline-derived CDR1 and CDR2 are LGHNA and YSLEER. This TCR was recovered from a woman between 40 and 55 years old with acute COVID-19. This chain joins TRBV4-3 and TRBJ1-2, with D possibly matching TRBD1 (6 bases). Material for sequencing was PBMCs or T cells enriched from blood (not recorded which). The CDR3 DNA reads as TGCGCCAGCAGCCAAGATCAGGGGCCAGGGTATGGCTACACCTTC. Translating it yields CASSQDQGPGYGYTF.